This T cell receptor (beta chain) comes out of a study of cytomegalovirus exposure and HLA in healthy donors. Across the study: Earlier work reported 110 million or so unique TCR beta sequences from about 179 million T cells.

The CDR3 consists of 15 residues. CDR1 SGDLS and CDR2 YYNGEE come from the germline V gene. Trimming removed 4 bases at V and 2 bases at J, with 15 bases between. On this clone: Its antigen remains unknown.

Notes on the study in general: One variant, a missense change in DCLRE1C, was linked in a later analysis to TCR beta V- and J-gene trimming. An analysis was carried out at a later point. It showed that HLA-associated TCR beta chains were more clonally expanded than equally common non-associated chains.

PCR primers comprised 60 Vbeta and 13 Jbeta primers. Method: immunoSEQ multiplex PCR; TCRdb's copy keeps in-frame clones and lacks some. The sample holds 150,000 to 200,000 clones; approximately 11% are singletons and the top ten take 7.8%. Material: PBMCs. The clonotype originates from a man in his fifties or sixties in good health and CMV-seropositive. The chain couples TRBV9 to TRBJ1-1, with D tentatively TRBD1 (6 bases). CDR3 DNA: TGTGCCAGCAGCACCTTGGACAGCTTCAACACTGAAGCTTTCTTT. Translating gives CASSTLDSFNTEAFF.